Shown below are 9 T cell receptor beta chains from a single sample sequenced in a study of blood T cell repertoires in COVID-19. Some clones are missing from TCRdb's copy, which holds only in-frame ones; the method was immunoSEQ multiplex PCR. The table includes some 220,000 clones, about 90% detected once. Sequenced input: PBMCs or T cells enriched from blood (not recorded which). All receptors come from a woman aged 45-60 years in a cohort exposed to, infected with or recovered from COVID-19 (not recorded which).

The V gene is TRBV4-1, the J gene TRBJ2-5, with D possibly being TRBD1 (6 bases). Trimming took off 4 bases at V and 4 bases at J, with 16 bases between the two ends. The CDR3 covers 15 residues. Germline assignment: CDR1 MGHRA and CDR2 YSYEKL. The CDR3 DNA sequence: TGCGCCAGCAGCCCATACTCACAGGGACCAGAGACCCAGTACTTC. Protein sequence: CASSPYSQGPETQYF.

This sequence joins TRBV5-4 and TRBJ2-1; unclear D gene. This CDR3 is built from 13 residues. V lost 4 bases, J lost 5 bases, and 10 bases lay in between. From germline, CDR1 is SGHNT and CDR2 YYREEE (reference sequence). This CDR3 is CASSHRVNNEQFF. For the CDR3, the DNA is TGTGCCAGCAGCCACCGGGTCAACAATGAGCAGTTCTTC.

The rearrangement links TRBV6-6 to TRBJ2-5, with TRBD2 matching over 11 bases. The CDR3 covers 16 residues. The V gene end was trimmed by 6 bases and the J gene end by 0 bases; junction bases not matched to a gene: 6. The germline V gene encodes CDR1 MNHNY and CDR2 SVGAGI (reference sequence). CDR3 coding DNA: TGTGCCAGCAGCTCCCAACTAGCGGGGGACCAAGAGACCCAGTACTTC. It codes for CASSSQLAGDQETQYF.

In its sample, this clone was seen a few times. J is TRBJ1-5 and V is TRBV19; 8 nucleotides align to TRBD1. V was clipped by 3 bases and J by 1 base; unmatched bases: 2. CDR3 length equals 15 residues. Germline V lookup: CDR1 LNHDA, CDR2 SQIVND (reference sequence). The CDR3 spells CASSIRDRSNQPQHF. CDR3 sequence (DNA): TGTGCCAGTAGTATTCGGGACAGGAGCAATCAGCCCCAGCATTTT. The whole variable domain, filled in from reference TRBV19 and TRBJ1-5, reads DGGITQSPKYLFRKEGQNVTLSCEQNLNHDAMYWYRQDPGQGLRLIYYSQIVNDFQKGDIAEGYSVSREKKESFPLTVTSAQKNPTAFYLCASSIRDRSNQPQHFGDGTRLSIL.

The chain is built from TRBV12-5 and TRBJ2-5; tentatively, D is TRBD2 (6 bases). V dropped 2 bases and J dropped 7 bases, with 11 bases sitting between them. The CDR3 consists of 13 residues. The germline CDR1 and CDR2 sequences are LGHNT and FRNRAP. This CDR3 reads CASGLRLEGTQYF. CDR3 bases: TGTGCTAGTGGTTTGAGACTAGAGGGGACCCAGTACTTC.

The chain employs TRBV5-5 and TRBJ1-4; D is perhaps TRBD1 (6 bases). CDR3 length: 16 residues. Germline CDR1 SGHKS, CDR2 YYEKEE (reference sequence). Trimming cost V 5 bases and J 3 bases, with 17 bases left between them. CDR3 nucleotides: TGTGCCAGCAGAGGACCGGGGGGCGCATCTAATGAAAAACTGTTTTTT. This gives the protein CASRGPGGASNEKLFF.

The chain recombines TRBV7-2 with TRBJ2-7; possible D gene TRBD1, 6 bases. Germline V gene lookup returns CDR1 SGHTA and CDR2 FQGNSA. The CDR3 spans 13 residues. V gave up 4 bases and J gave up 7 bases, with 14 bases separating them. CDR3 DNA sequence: TGTGCCAGCAGCTCAGACAGGTCTCGGGAGCAGTACTTC. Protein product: CASSSDRSREQYF.

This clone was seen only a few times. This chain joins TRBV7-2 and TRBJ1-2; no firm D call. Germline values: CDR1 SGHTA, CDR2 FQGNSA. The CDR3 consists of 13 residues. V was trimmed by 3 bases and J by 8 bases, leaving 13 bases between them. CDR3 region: CASSFGTLRGYTF. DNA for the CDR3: TGTGCCAGCAGCTTCGGCACCCTCAGGGGCTACACCTTC.

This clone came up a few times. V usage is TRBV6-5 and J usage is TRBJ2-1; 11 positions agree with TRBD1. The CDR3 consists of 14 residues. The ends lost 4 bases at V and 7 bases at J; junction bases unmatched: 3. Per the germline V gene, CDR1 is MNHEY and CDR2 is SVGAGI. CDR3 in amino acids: CASSLGQGANEQFF. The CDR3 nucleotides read TGTGCCAGCAGTTTAGGACAGGGGGCGAATGAGCAGTTCTTC.